The 13 T cell receptor beta chains presented below share a single source sample, sequenced in a study of control samples from healthy donors and cancer patients. Some clones are missing from TCRdb's copy, which holds only in-frame ones; the method was immunoSEQ multiplex PCR. The sample has 80,000 or so clones; about nine tenths are singletons. Specimen: blood. The receptors come from a man between 50 and 59 years old in good health.

V usage is TRBV7-9 and J usage is TRBJ1-2, with 10 nucleotides matching TRBD1. The CDR3 is made up of 17 amino acids. Germline trimming cut 4 bases from V and 3 bases from J; bases unmatched to any gene: 11. CDR1 and CDR2 (germline): SEHNR, FQNEAQ (reference sequence). The CDR3 coding sequence is TGTGCCAGCAGCTCGATGGGGGACAGGGGTAGTTACTATGGCTACACCTTC. It codes for CASSSMGDRGSYYGYTF.

The V and J genes are TRBV19 and TRBJ1-4; D is possibly TRBD1 (5 bases). Per the germline V gene, CDR1 is LNHDA and CDR2 is SQIVND (reference sequence). The V gene lost 7 bases and the J gene lost 11 bases, with 11 bases spanning the gap. The CDR3 contains 11 residues. The CDR3 DNA follows: TGTGCCAGTACCATGGGGGAGAAACTGTTTTTT. Residues: CASTMGEKLFF.

The CDR3 loop reads CASSGTGPNSPLHF. DNA of the CDR3: TGTGCCAGCAGTGGGACAGGGCCTAATTCACCCCTCCACTTT. The V gene is TRBV27, the J gene TRBJ1-6, with 9 bases lining up with TRBD1. CDR1 MNHEY and CDR2 SMNVEV come from the germline V gene (reference sequence). With V trimmed by 5 bases and J by 6 bases, 2 bases remained unmatched. CDR3 length: 14 residues.

The chain combines TRBV12-3 or TRBV12-4 with TRBJ1-1; D not resolved. The CDR3 is 13 amino acids. Trimming took off 1 base at V and 0 bases at J, with 3 bases between the two ends. The CDR3 bases are TGTGCCAGCAGTTTAGGGTTGAACACTGAAGCTTTCTTT. It is translated as CASSLGLNTEAFF.

This chain connects TRBV28 to TRBJ1-2; TRBD1 is a possible D gene (5 bases). This CDR3 is built from 14 residues. V gave up 6 bases and J gave up 1 base, with 12 bases separating them. CDR1 and CDR2 from the germline V gene are MDHEN and SYDVKM. The DNA of the CDR3 is TGTGCCAGCAGCGGCCATGGGGGTAACTATGGCTACACCTTC. Translating it yields CASSGHGGNYGYTF.

The J gene is TRBJ2-1, the V gene TRBV4-1; 16 nucleotides agree with TRBD2. The germline CDR1 and CDR2 sequences are MGHRA and YSYEKL. The CDR3 length is 17 residues. V shed 3 bases and J 15 bases; nucleotides not matched to a gene: 14. CDR3 residues: CASSQYSGTSGGAERFF. The CDR3 region has the DNA TGCGCCAGCAGCCAGTACTCCGGGACTAGCGGGGGGGCCGAACGGTTCTTC.

The J gene is TRBJ1-2, the V gene TRBV7-6; weak D call: TRBD1 (6 bases). The V gene's germline CDR1 is SGHVS and CDR2 FNYEAQ. V shed 5 bases and J shed 6 bases, with 22 bases lying between them. The CDR3 totals 16 residues. The CDR3 spells CASSPQSRGRVNGYTF. The CDR3 region has the DNA TGTGCCAGCAGCCCCCAGTCCAGGGGACGAGTGAATGGCTACACCTTC.

The chain is built from TRBV19 and TRBJ1-1; 7 bases fit TRBD1. CDR1 is LNHDA and CDR2 is SQIVND in the germline V gene (reference sequence). The CDR3 loop spans 14 amino acids. The V gene end was trimmed by 2 bases and the J gene end by 4 bases; junction bases not matched to a gene: 4. CDR3 coding DNA: TGTGCCAGTAGTATACAGGGGGTGGGCACTGAAGCTTTCTTT. This translates into CASSIQGVGTEAFF.

This clone was seen only once. The chain employs TRBV6-1 and TRBJ2-7; D remains unclear. The CDR3 has 13 amino acids. Germline assignment: CDR1 MNHNS and CDR2 SASEGT. Deletions cut 1 base from V and 0 bases from J, with 4 bases between. The CDR3 loop is CASSEGLSYEQYF. CDR3 bases: TGTGCCAGCAGTGAAGGGCTCTCCTACGAGCAGTACTTC.

The J gene is TRBJ2-5, the V gene TRBV30; TRBD1 is a possible D gene (5 bases). Germline CDR1 reads GTSNPN; CDR2 reads SVGIG (reference sequence). V was shortened by 0 bases and J by 4 bases, with 15 bases between the two germline ends. This CDR3 is 15 amino acids long. CDR3 DNA: TGTGCCTGGAGTGTACAAGGGGTTTGGGGAGAGACCCAGTACTTC. Its translation is CAWSVQGVWGETQYF.

As for this clone: This sample includes further DNA sequences coding for the same CDR3. The chain combines TRBV7-9 with TRBJ2-1; 10 positions match TRBD2. With 5 bases clipped from V and 3 bases from J, the junction kept 4 bases outside the gene matches. CDR3 size: 15 residues. CDR1 and CDR2 (germline): SEHNR, FQNEAQ (reference sequence). The CDR3 DNA reads TGTGCCAGCAGCCCCACTAGCGGGGACTACAATGAGCAGTTCTTC. It encodes CASSPTSGDYNEQFF. Using reference TRBV7-9 and TRBJ2-1 for the parts outside the CDR3, the full variable domain is DTGVSQNPRHKITKRGQNVTFRCDPISEHNRLYWYRQTLGQGPEFLTYFQNEAQLEKSRLLSDRFSAERPKGSFSTLEIQRTEQGDSAMYLCASSPTSGDYNEQFFGPGTRLTVL.

The chain employs TRBV18 and TRBJ2-5; 7 nucleotides agree with TRBD1. Germline CDR1 reads KGHSH; CDR2 reads LQKENI. J was trimmed by 1 base and V by 3 bases; bases with no gene match: 2. CDR3 length: 14 residues. The CDR3 DNA is TGTGCCAGCTCACCCACAGGGGTCCAAGAGACCCAGTACTTC. Encoded protein: CASSPTGVQETQYF.

The chain employs TRBV6-6 and TRBJ2-5; D is unresolved. The germline V and J ends were trimmed by 2 bases and 2 bases, with 12 bases remaining between them. CDR3 length equals 15 residues. Germline loops: CDR1 MNHNY, CDR2 SVGAGI (reference sequence). CDR3 sequence: CASSYTEGWQETQYF. The CDR3 bases are TGTGCCAGCAGTTACACCGAAGGCTGGCAAGAGACCCAGTACTTC.